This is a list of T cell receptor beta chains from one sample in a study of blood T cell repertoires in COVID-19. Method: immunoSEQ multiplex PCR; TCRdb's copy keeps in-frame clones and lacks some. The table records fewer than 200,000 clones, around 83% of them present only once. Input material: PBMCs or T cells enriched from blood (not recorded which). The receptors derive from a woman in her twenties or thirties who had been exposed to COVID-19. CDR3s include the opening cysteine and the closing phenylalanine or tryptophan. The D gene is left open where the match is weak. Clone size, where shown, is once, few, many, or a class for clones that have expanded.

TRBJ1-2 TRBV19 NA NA TGTGCCAGTAGTATAGGAGGCCAGGGGCAGGAAGGCTACACCTTC CASSIGGQGQEGYTF
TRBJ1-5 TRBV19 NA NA TGTGCCAGTATGAAGGCGGAACGAGAGCCCCAGCATTTT CASMKAEREPQHF
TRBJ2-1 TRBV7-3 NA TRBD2 TGTGCCAGCAGCTTAAGCGGGAGGAGGATGGGGGAGCAGTTCTTC CASSLSGRRMGEQFF
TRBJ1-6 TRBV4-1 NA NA TGCGCCAGCAGCCAAGAGGAGCATGCCACCCTCCACTTT CASSQEEHATLHF
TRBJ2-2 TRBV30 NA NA TGTGCCTGGAACAGGGTATCCACCGGGGAGCTGTTTTTT CAWNRVSTGELFF
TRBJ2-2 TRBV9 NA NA TGTGCCAGCAGGGACTCCAACACCGGGGAGCTGTTTTTT CASRDSNTGELFF
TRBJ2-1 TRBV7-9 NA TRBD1 TGTGCCAGCAGAACACGACAGGGGTTGTCAGCAGCTGAGCAGTTCTTC CASRTRQGLSAAEQFF
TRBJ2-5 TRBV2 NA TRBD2 TGTGCCAGCGGACTAGCGGGGGGACAAGAGACCCAGTACTTC CASGLAGGQETQYF
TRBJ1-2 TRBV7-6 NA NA TGTGCCAGCAGCTTCCTCGGGGGGTATGGCTACACCTTC CASSFLGGYGYTF
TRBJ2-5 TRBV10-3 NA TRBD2 TGTGCCACCCGATTAGCGGGGGGGCGGGAGACCCAGTACTTC CATRLAGGRETQYF
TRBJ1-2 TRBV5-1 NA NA TGCGCCAGCAGCTGGGTCGGGGAGAGGAATGGCTACACCTTC CASSWVGERNGYTF
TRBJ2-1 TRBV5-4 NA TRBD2 TGTGCCAGCAGCGCGGGGGGGGATTCATTACCACATGAGCAGTTCTTC CASSAGGDSLPHEQFF
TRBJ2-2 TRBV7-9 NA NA TGTGCCAGCACCAAGGGGCCCGTAGTAGAGCTGTTTTTT CASTKGPVVELFF
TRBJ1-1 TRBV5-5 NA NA TGTGCCAGCAGCCCGGGCGGGGTCACTGAAGCTTTCTTT CASSPGGVTEAFF
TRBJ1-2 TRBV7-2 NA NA TGTGCCAGCAGCTTAGGGGGACAAGGCTACACCTTC CASSLGGQGYTF
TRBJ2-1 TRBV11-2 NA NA TGTGCCAGCAGCCCGCCCGGGATTGATAATGAGCAGTTCTTC CASSPPGIDNEQFF
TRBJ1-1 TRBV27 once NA TGTGCCAGCAGTCTCTCAGGGGACACTGAAGCTTTCTTT CASSLSGDTEAFF
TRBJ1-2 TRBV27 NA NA TGTGCCAGCAGAAGCCTCGACAGGTACTATGGCTACACCTTC CASRSLDRYYGYTF
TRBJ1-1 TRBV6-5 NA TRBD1 TGTGCCAGCAGCTCGGACAGGGAGGGCACTGAAGCTTTCTTT CASSSDREGTEAFF
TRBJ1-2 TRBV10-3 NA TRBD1 TGTGCCATCTCCAACCCGGGACAGGAACTCTACACCTTC CAISNPGQELYTF
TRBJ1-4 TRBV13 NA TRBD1 TGTGCCAGCAGCCGTACCCGGGACAGGGGACAAATAGGGAATGAAAAACTGTTTTTT CASSRTRDRGQIGNEKLFF
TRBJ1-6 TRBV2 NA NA TGTGCCAGCACAACTGATCCTAATTCACCCCTCCACTTT CASTTDPNSPLHF
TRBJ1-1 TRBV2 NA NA TGTGCCAGAAGACTTCCCGGGACTGAAGCTTTCTTT CARRLPGTEAFF
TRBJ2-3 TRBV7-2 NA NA TGTGCCAGCACCCGATTCAGCGGGTCTAGCACAGATACGCAGTATTTT CASTRFSGSSTDTQYF
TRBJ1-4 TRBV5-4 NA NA TGTGCCAGCAGCTCAGGGGACCGCGCAACTAATGAAAAACTGTTTTTT CASSSGDRATNEKLFF
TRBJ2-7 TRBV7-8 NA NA TGTGCCAGCAGCCCCGGGGTTACAGCCTCCTACGAGCAGTACTTC CASSPGVTASYEQYF
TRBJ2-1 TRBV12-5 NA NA TGTGCTAGTTGTCCCAGCGGCTACAATGAGCAGTTCTTC CASCPSGYNEQFF
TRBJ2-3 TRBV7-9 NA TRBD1 TGTGCCAGCAGCCCAGGACCAGGGGGCGGGACAGATACGCAGTATTTT CASSPGPGGGTDTQYF
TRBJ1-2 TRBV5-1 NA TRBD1 TGCGCCAGCAGCTCCACGGACAGGGCCATTCATGGCTACACCTTC CASSSTDRAIHGYTF
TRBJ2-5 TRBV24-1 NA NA TGTGCCACCAGTGATCCCACCCCCGGGGGTAGAGAGACCCAGTACTTC CATSDPTPGGRETQYF
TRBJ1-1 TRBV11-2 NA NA TGTGCCAGCAGCTTAGTAGACAGTAACACTGAAGCTTTCTTT CASSLVDSNTEAFF
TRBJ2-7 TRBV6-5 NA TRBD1 TGTGCCAGCAGACTAACGGGACAGCTTCGCTACGAGCAGTACTTC CASRLTGQLRYEQYF
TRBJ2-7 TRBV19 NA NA TGTGCCAGTAGTATGAATCGAGGAGGCGGCGAGCAGTACTTC CASSMNRGGGEQYF
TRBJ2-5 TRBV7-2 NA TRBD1 TGTGCCAGCCCCGGTGGAACAGGGGTTCAAGAGACCCAGTACTTC CASPGGTGVQETQYF
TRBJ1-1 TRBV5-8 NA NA TGTGCCAGCAGCTTTGGCGGTTACACTGAAGCTTTCTTT CASSFGGYTEAFF
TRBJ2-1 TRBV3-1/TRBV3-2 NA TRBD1 TGTGCCAGCAGCCAAGCCTTCGAGGGGGCGGATGAGCAGTTCTTC CASSQAFEGADEQFF
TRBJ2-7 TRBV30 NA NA TGTGCCTGGACAGGTTCCTACGAGCAGTACTTC CAWTGSYEQYF
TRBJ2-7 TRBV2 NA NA TGTGCCAGCAGTCCCCGCAGGGCTTCCGTCTACGAGCAGTACTTC CASSPRRASVYEQYF
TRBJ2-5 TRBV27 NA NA TGTGCCAGCAGCGCCACCCCGACTAGGCTCTGGGAGACCCAGTACTTC CASSATPTRLWETQYF
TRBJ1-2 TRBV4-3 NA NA TGCGCCAGCAGCCAAGAGGCACCCGTGGCCTATGGCTACACCTTC CASSQEAPVAYGYTF
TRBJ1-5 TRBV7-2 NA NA TGTGCCAGCAGCTTACGGTCCTCGGGCAATCAGCCCCAGCATTTT CASSLRSSGNQPQHF
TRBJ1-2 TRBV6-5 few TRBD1 TGTGCCAGCAGTTACTCCTCAGGGGGTTATGGCTACACCTTC CASSYSSGGYGYTF
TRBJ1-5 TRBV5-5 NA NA TGTGCCAGCAGCTTGATTCCCCCCTCTAGTTTGGGCAATCAGCCCCAGCATTTT CASSLIPPSSLGNQPQHF
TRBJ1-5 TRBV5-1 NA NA TGCGCCAGCAGCCTTGCGGGTAATCAGCCCCAGCATTTT CASSLAGNQPQHF
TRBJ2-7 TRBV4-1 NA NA TGCGCCAGCAGCCTTATTGGTACGGGGAGCCAGCAGTACTTC CASSLIGTGSQQYF
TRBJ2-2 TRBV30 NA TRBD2 TGTGCCTGGAATTCTTGGACTAGCGGGGGGGCGGCCTGGTTCGGGGAGCTGTTTTTT CAWNSWTSGGAAWFGELFF
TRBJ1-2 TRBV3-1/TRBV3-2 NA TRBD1 TGTGCCAGCAGCCATACGGGACAGAACTATGGCTACACCTTC CASSHTGQNYGYTF
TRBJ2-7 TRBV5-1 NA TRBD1 TGCGCCAGCAGCTTGGTGTTCGCAGGGGGCTCAAGCGAGCAGTACTTC CASSLVFAGGSSEQYF
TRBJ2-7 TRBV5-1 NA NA TGCGCCAGCAGGCCTGACAGCTCCTACGAGCAGTACTTC CASRPDSSYEQYF
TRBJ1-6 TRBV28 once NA TGTGCCAGCAGTTTATCCGCACAGTTTAATTCACCCCTCCACTTT CASSLSAQFNSPLHF
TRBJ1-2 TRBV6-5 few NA TGTGCCAGCATCCGGACAGATCAATATCCTCCCGGCTACACCTTC CASIRTDQYPPGYTF
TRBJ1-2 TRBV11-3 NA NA TGTGCCAGCAGCTTAGGAGGGAGAAGAGGCTACACCTTC CASSLGGRRGYTF
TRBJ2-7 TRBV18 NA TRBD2 TGTGCCAGCTCACCCGTATTATTTAGCGGGAGCTCCTACGAGCAGTACTTC CASSPVLFSGSSYEQYF
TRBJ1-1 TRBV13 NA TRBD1 TGTGCCAGCAGCCTCAGCGGGACAGGAAACACTGAAGCTTTCTTT CASSLSGTGNTEAFF
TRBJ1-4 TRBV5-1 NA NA TGCGCCAGCAGTAGAGATCTCAGCGCAACTAATGAAAAACTGTTTTTT CASSRDLSATNEKLFF
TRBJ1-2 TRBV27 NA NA TGTGCCAGCAGTCCCAACCTCCTAGGAGAGGGCTACACCTTC CASSPNLLGEGYTF
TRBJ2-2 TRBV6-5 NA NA TGTGCCAGCAGTCCTCGGGACTGGAACACCGGGGAGCTGTTTTTT CASSPRDWNTGELFF
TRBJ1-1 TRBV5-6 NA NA TGTGCCAGCAGCTTGGAGTACAGCCTGAACACTGAAGCTTTCTTT CASSLEYSLNTEAFF
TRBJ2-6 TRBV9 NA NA TGTGCCAGCAGCCCAGGGACAACTGGGGCCAACGTCCTGACTTTC CASSPGTTGANVLTF